This TCR beta chain was identified in a study of vaccination and CD4 T cells after COVID-19. Looking at the study overall: Blood was drawn a median around 66 days post second dose, range 14 to 241. General study findings and limits: Convalescent patients saw a median approximately 90% of their reactive clones show up only after vaccination.

Cultured CD4+ T cells had their DNA profiled by the Oncomine TCR Beta short-read assay. Genomic DNA from cultured CD4+ T cells was extracted. MiXCR was run by TCRdb on the PCR reads, yielding one entry per CDR3 protein. The sample includes several thousand distinct CDR3 sequences, roughly three fifths of them seen just once. Documented treatment: approximately 9-day PBMC culture with coronavirus spike peptide pools or control peptides (ViraFEST assay). On this clonotype itself: The target antigen is unknown.

Trimming stripped 0 bases from V and 5 bases from J, with 6 bases between. The CDR3 spans 12 residues. Germline CDR1 DFQATT, CDR2 SNEGSKA (reference sequence). The specimen was CD4+ T cells from blood, cultured in vitro. The TCR was taken from a human donor who had recovered from COVID-19. The chain couples TRBV20-1 to TRBJ2-3; D unresolved. CDR3 bases: TGCAGTGCTAGAGATATAGGAGATACGCAGTATTTT. It specifies CSARDIGDTQYF.